This T cell receptor beta chain was retrieved from a study of CDR3 diversity in severe acne. One entry per CDR3 protein, called by TCRdb with MiXCR from the PCR reads. The repertoire holds 100,000 or so distinct CDR3 sequences, with roughly half as singletons. V lost 1 base, J lost 1 base, and 10 bases lay in between. CDR1 is GTSNPN, CDR2 SVGIG, per germline (reference sequence). The CDR3 is 14 residues long. This receptor was identified in a male donor with acne. The chain joins TRBV30 to TRBJ1-1; maybe TRBD1 (5 bases). Source material: blood. The CDR3: CAWSDKTENTEAFF. The CDR3 DNA reads as TGTGCCTGGAGTGACAAGACAGAGAACACTGAAGCTTTCTTT.